This T cell receptor (beta chain) was profiled in a study of blood T cell repertoires in COVID-19. About the study: T cells, B-cell-depleted T cells, or PBMCs supplied cDNA or gDNA.

Produced via immunoSEQ multiplex PCR; TCRdb's table is partial and in-frame only. The profile covers fewer than 200,000 clones, with 88% appearing a single time and more than 25% taken by the ten largest. The length of the CDR3 is 12 residues. Trimming removed 9 bases from V and 5 bases from J, with 12 bases in between. Germline CDR1 is KGHDR and CDR2 is SFDVKD. This receptor was obtained from a man aged 60 to 75 with acute or convalescent COVID-19. The chain joins TRBV24-1 to TRBJ1-2; D ambiguous. Specimen: peripheral blood. CDR3 amino acids: CATSIEGYGYTF. CDR3 coding DNA: TGTGCCACCTCGATCGAGGGTTATGGCTACACCTTC.